The 14 T cell receptor beta chains in this list originate from one sample, sequenced in a study of graft-versus-host responses after intestinal transplantation. Measured with immunoSEQ multiplex PCR; TCRdb has only the in-frame clones, and not every one. The sample includes roughly 81,000 clones, approximately 78% of them seen just once. The antigens these receptors bind are not known. The material sequenced was unstimulated CD4+ T cells sorted from spleen or lymph node cells, taken before intestinal transplant. All receptors derive from a human donor who received an intestinal transplant.

This clone was counted once. V is TRBV7-8 and J is TRBJ2-7; 7 nucleotides agree with TRBD1. The CDR3 spans 14 residues. Germline CDR1 is SGHVS and CDR2 is FQNEAQ. The junction had 3 bases not matched to a gene; V was cut back by 1 base and J by 3 bases. CDR3 region: CASSLGQGDYEQYF. In DNA, the CDR3 is TGTGCCAGCAGCTTAGGACAGGGAGACTACGAGCAGTACTTC.

V usage is TRBV11-2 and J usage is TRBJ2-1, with 7 bases aligning to TRBD2. Per the germline V gene, CDR1 is SGHAT and CDR2 is FQNNGV. The CDR3 consists of 16 residues. Trimming took 2 bases from V and 7 from J; bases not matched to a gene: 11. The CDR3, as DNA: TGTGCCAGCAGCTTAAGTTGGGAGGGAGGCCAAAATGAGCAGTTCTTC. This gives the protein CASSLSWEGGQNEQFF.

This clone was recorded a few times. V and J are TRBV2 and TRBJ1-5; 8 positions agree with TRBD1. Germline CDR1 is SNHLY and CDR2 is FYNNEI. J gave up 8 bases and V 3 bases, and 6 bases lay outside the gene matches. This CDR3 contains 14 residues. In DNA form, the CDR3 reads TGTGCCAGCAGTGATGAGGCAGGGGGCAAGCCCCAGCATTTT. The encoded protein is CASSDEAGGKPQHF.

The rearrangement links TRBV27 to TRBJ2-5; 13 positions match TRBD2. The CDR3 covers 15 residues. V lost 4 bases to trimming and J lost 5 bases; unmatched junction nucleotides: 4. Per germline, CDR1 MNHEY and CDR2 SMNVEV (reference sequence). The CDR3 loop is CASSSLAGGLETQYF. The CDR3 bases are TGTGCCAGCAGTTCACTAGCGGGAGGGCTTGAGACCCAGTACTTC.

This clone came up a few times. V usage is TRBV6-5 and J usage is TRBJ1-2; D is unclear. Per the germline V gene, CDR1 is MNHEY and CDR2 is SVGAGI. The CDR3 extends over 11 amino acids. V lost 6 bases to trimming and J lost 7 bases, with 9 bases between them. CDR3 residues: CASRNLIGYTF. As DNA, the CDR3 is TGTGCCAGCAGAAATCTTATTGGCTACACCTTC.

The chain carries TRBV19 and TRBJ1-5; D gene uncertain. The CDR3 has 13 amino acids. V lost 8 bases, J lost 3 bases, and 11 bases lay in between. Germline loops: CDR1 LNHDA, CDR2 SQIVND (reference sequence). For the CDR3, the DNA is TGTGCCAGTTGTGGACGGGACAATCAGCCCCAGCATTTT. Translating gives CASCGRDNQPQHF.

V is TRBV7-9 and J is TRBJ1-1; TRBD1 matches 8 bases. The CDR3 contains 14 residues. Germline V lookup: CDR1 SEHNR, CDR2 FQNEAQ (reference sequence). J was trimmed by 4 bases and V by 1 base; bases with no gene match: 2. The CDR3 coding sequence is TGTGCCAGCAGCTTAGGACAGGGGAGCACTGAAGCTTTCTTT. The encoded protein is CASSLGQGSTEAFF.

This clone turned up a few times. The chain joins TRBV5-1 to TRBJ2-1; perhaps TRBD2 as D (5 bases). Germline values: CDR1 SGHRS, CDR2 YFSETQ. Trimming stripped 4 bases from V and 0 bases from J, with 11 bases between. The CDR3 has 15 residues. The CDR3 bases are TGCGCCAGCAGCCCAGCGGAAAGCTCCTACAATGAGCAGTTCTTC. Its protein is CASSPAESSYNEQFF.

V is TRBV4-1 and J is TRBJ2-7; tentative D call: TRBD2 (5 bases). In germline, CDR1 is MGHRA, CDR2 YSYEKL. V was shortened by 0 bases and J by 2 bases, with 17 bases between the two germline ends. CDR3 size: 17 residues. In DNA, the CDR3 is TGCGCCAGCAGCCAAGATTTTTATCACGAGGGAACCTACGAGCAGTACTTC. Translated, it gives CASSQDFYHEGTYEQYF.

V usage is TRBV4-1 and J usage is TRBJ2-5, with 7 nucleotides matching TRBD2. The ends lost 1 base at V and 2 bases at J; junction bases unmatched: 7. Germline lookup yields CDR1 MGHRA and CDR2 YSYEKL. This CDR3 has 16 amino acids. This CDR3 reads CASSQGRTREQETQYF. The DNA of the CDR3 is TGCGCCAGCAGCCAAGGTAGGACTAGAGAACAAGAGACCCAGTACTTC.

This sequence joins TRBV10-3 and TRBJ1-2; D unresolved. The germline gives CDR1 ENHRY, CDR2 SYGVKD. CDR3 size: 14 residues. V was trimmed by 2 bases and J by 1 base, leaving 8 bases between them. CDR3 in amino acids: CAISEPGFNYGYTF. The CDR3 DNA is TGTGCCATCAGTGAGCCGGGGTTTAACTATGGCTACACCTTC.

The V gene is TRBV7-9, the J gene TRBJ2-2; D is possibly TRBD1 (5 bases). The V end lost 1 base, the J end lost 5 bases, and 11 bases lay between the germline ends. The CDR3 totals 15 residues. Germline CDR1 reads SEHNR; CDR2 reads FQNEAQ (reference sequence). CDR3 bases: TGTGCCAGCAGCTTAGAAGGGGTTAGGACCGGGGAGCTGTTTTTT. Protein: CASSLEGVRTGELFF.

The rearrangement joins TRBV11-2 to TRBJ2-5; 11 bases are shared with TRBD2. This CDR3 has 18 residues. The trim removed 3 bases at V and 0 bases at J, leaving 9 bases unmatched. Looked up from germline, CDR1 is SGHAT and CDR2 is FQNNGV. The CDR3 spells CASSLQLAGALYQETQYF. The CDR3 DNA reads as TGTGCCAGCAGCTTGCAACTAGCGGGGGCCCTTTACCAAGAGACCCAGTACTTC.

This clone has more than one count but fewer than ten. This chain connects TRBV5-1 to TRBJ2-1; 7 bases are shared with TRBD1. CDR1 is SGHRS and CDR2 is YFSETQ in the germline V gene. This CDR3 region has 13 residues. The ends lost 0 bases at V and 8 bases at J; junction bases unmatched: 2. Written as DNA, the CDR3 is TGCGCCAGCAGCTTGGACAGGGGCGATGAGCAGTTCTTC. Protein product: CASSLDRGDEQFF. The full variable domain, its missing parts supplied by reference TRBV5-1 and TRBJ2-1, is KAGVTQTPRYLIKTRGQQVTLSCSPISGHRSVSWYQQTPGQGLQFLFEYFSETQRNKGNFPGRFSGRQFSNSRSEMNVSTLELGDSALYLCASSLDRGDEQFFGPGTRLTVL.